This entry features one TCR beta chain sequence. The specificity of this receptor is unknown. No qualities accompany the bases; no much larger clone lies one base away. The data stem from a study of T cells after somatic rescue of genetic block (TCRdb year 2020). Some background on the complete study: What the study looked at was long-term robustness, specifically in a T-cell system that came about through somatic rescue of a genetic block in T-cell development.

The CDR3, from cysteine to phenylalanine, totals 14 residues. Only the CDR3 DNA is retained, 42 bases long and in frame from the first base. CDR1 and CDR2, per the germline V gene (reference sequence), are SGHKS and YYEKEE. Relative to germline, V is 1 base shorter and J is 4 bases shorter, with 11 bases between their ends. The library was obtained by the immunoSEQ multiplex PCR assay. The clones in this table, taken by TCRdb from immuneACCESS, are in-frame only. Not every clone is retained; where verified, under half of the shortfall comes from an unresolved V gene, and the cause of the rest is unknown. The table for this sample lists approximately 71,000 clones; 85% to 95% of them were counted only once. Roughly 2.8% of the sample is held by the ten biggest clonotypes.

The sequence derives from a man aged 40-49 years. The sample consisted of peripheral blood mononuclear cells (PBMCs). The receptor chain draws on TRBV5-5 and TRBJ2-5, and perhaps TRBD2 as D gene, on 6 matching bases. The bases are TGTGCCAGCAGCTTGCCGGGAGCGGGAGAGACCCAGTACTTC. The translation is CASSLPGAGETQYF.